The clone carrying this T cell receptor (beta chain) was seen ten or more times. What it binds is unknown. These data originate in a study of CD8 T cells in ankylosing spondylitis. Study-level results: In ankylosing spondylitis patients, matched synovial fluid reportedly showed significant enrichment of disease-linked clones. Clones linked to disease, bearing a CD8+ phenotype, were relatively rare in peripheral blood. What appeared characteristic of ankylosing spondylitis blood was a TCR beta motif of 7 or 8 highly homologous variants.

Quantitative 5'-RACE with molecular barcodes produced the TCR beta libraries. TCRdb re-called the 5' RACE reads with MiXCR, one entry per CDR3 protein. The sample has 150,000 to 200,000 distinct CDR3 sequences, 15% to 20% seen once. The specimen sequenced was blood, either unsorted or a sorted T cell fraction (not recorded which). This clonotype originated in a male donor aged 10-30 years with ankylosing spondylitis or in good health (not recorded which).

For the CDR3, the DNA is TGTGCCAGCCAAAATCTCCCGGGGCTCGGGCGTGAAGCTTTCTTT. Its translation: CASQNLPGLGREAFF. The chain uses TRBV6-1 and TRBJ1-1, with a weak D call TRBD1 (5 bases). The germline V gene encodes CDR1 MNHNS and CDR2 SASEGT. The V end was cut by 8 bases, the J end by 7 bases, with 23 bases between. CDR3 length: 15 amino acids.